This is a list of T cell receptor beta chains from one sample in a study of blood T cell repertoires in COVID-19. The data were produced by immunoSEQ multiplex PCR, yet TCRdb's version contains in-frame clones alone and is incomplete. The profile shows about 130,000 clones, around three quarters of them singletons. Sequenced material: peripheral blood. The receptors were gathered from a man in his forties with active or convalescent COVID-19. Both conserved end residues are part of each CDR3. D genes are given only for firm matches. Only part of the rows carry a size: once, few, many, or a class if the clone is expanded.

j_gene: TRBJ2-7
abundance: -
d_gene: -
v_gene: TRBV6-5
CDR3nt: TGTGCCAGCAGTTACCTTAGCCACGGAGGCTACGAGCAGTACTTC
CDR3aa: CASSYLSHGGYEQYF

j_gene: TRBJ2-3
abundance: -
d_gene: -
v_gene: TRBV18
CDR3nt: TGTGCCAGCTCACCTCCATCGGACAGAATCACAGATACGCAGTATTTT
CDR3aa: CASSPPSDRITDTQYF

j_gene: TRBJ1-4
abundance: few
d_gene: -
v_gene: TRBV30
CDR3nt: TGTGCCTGGAGGTTACAGGGAAGGGAAAAACTGTTTTTT
CDR3aa: CAWRLQGREKLFF

j_gene: TRBJ1-5
abundance: -
d_gene: -
v_gene: TRBV28
CDR3nt: TGTGCCAGCAGTTTAGAAGGAGGGAGCAATCAGCCCCAGCATTTT
CDR3aa: CASSLEGGSNQPQHF

j_gene: TRBJ1-6
abundance: -
d_gene: TRBD1
v_gene: TRBV19
CDR3nt: TGTGCCAGTAGTCGGACAGGGAATAATTCACCCCTCCACTTT
CDR3aa: CASSRTGNNSPLHF

j_gene: TRBJ2-5
abundance: once
d_gene: -
v_gene: TRBV2
CDR3nt: TGTGCCAGCAACGGGGGGCGCGGGGAGACCCAGTACTTC
CDR3aa: CASNGGRGETQYF

j_gene: TRBJ1-3
abundance: -
d_gene: -
v_gene: TRBV4-2
CDR3nt: TGTGCCAGCAGCCAAGATGTGGCAGATGGAAACACCATATATTTT
CDR3aa: CASSQDVADGNTIYF

j_gene: TRBJ2-3
abundance: -
d_gene: TRBD2
v_gene: TRBV5-6
CDR3nt: TGTGCCAGCAGCTTGACAGCGGGGGGCACATATACGCAGTATTTT
CDR3aa: CASSLTAGGTYTQYF

j_gene: TRBJ2-1
abundance: many
d_gene: TRBD1
v_gene: TRBV5-6
CDR3nt: TGTGCCAGCAGCTTAGGACAGGTTGAGCAGTTCTTC
CDR3aa: CASSLGQVEQFF

j_gene: TRBJ2-2
abundance: -
d_gene: TRBD1
v_gene: TRBV18
CDR3nt: TGTGCCAGCTCACCACCAGGACAGGGGGCGGTCGGGGAGCTGTTTTTT
CDR3aa: CASSPPGQGAVGELFF

j_gene: TRBJ2-2
abundance: -
d_gene: TRBD1
v_gene: TRBV7-2
CDR3nt: TGTGCCAGCAGCTCGACAGGGTACAACACCGGGGAGCTGTTTTTT
CDR3aa: CASSSTGYNTGELFF

j_gene: TRBJ1-2
abundance: -
d_gene: -
v_gene: TRBV5-1
CDR3nt: TGCGCCAGCAGCTGGGGCTCAGGGAGGGGTGGCTACACCTTC
CDR3aa: CASSWGSGRGGYTF

j_gene: TRBJ1-5
abundance: -
d_gene: TRBD1
v_gene: TRBV7-2
CDR3nt: TGTGCCAGCAGCGAGACAGGGGAAAGCAATCAGCCCCAGCATTTT
CDR3aa: CASSETGESNQPQHF

j_gene: TRBJ2-2
abundance: -
d_gene: TRBD2
v_gene: TRBV19
CDR3nt: TGTGCCAGTGCTCAGAAGCGGGATGGGGAGCTGTTTTTT
CDR3aa: CASAQKRDGELFF

j_gene: TRBJ2-1
abundance: -
d_gene: TRBD2
v_gene: TRBV4-1
CDR3nt: TGCGCCAGCAGCCAAGATCGGGGACTAGCGGCCAATGAGCAGTTCTTC
CDR3aa: CASSQDRGLAANEQFF

j_gene: TRBJ2-3
abundance: -
d_gene: -
v_gene: TRBV5-1
CDR3nt: TGCGCCAGCGGTCAGGGGAGGGCAGATACGCAGTATTTT
CDR3aa: CASGQGRADTQYF

j_gene: TRBJ2-2
abundance: -
d_gene: TRBD1
v_gene: TRBV28
CDR3nt: TGTGCCAGCAGTTTGACAGGGGAGAACACCGGGGAGCTGTTTTTT
CDR3aa: CASSLTGENTGELFF

j_gene: TRBJ2-1
abundance: -
d_gene: TRBD1
v_gene: TRBV11-3
CDR3nt: TGTGCCAGCAAGAGCCGACAGGGGCTATACAATGAGCAGTTCTTC
CDR3aa: CASKSRQGLYNEQFF

j_gene: TRBJ1-2
abundance: -
d_gene: TRBD1
v_gene: TRBV10-3
CDR3nt: TGTGCCATCGGGACAGAGGTCTATGGCTACACCTTC
CDR3aa: CAIGTEVYGYTF

j_gene: TRBJ2-1
abundance: -
d_gene: -
v_gene: TRBV18
CDR3nt: TGTGCCAGCTCGGCGCAGGGTTACAATGAGCAGTTCTTC
CDR3aa: CASSAQGYNEQFF

j_gene: TRBJ2-1
abundance: -
d_gene: -
v_gene: TRBV7-3
CDR3nt: TGTGCCAGCAGACGGCAGGCCGAAAATGAGCAGTTCTTC
CDR3aa: CASRRQAENEQFF

j_gene: TRBJ2-7
abundance: -
d_gene: TRBD1
v_gene: TRBV15
CDR3nt: TGTGCCACCAGCTTGACCGGGACAGGGATCGAGGAGCAGTACTTC
CDR3aa: CATSLTGTGIEEQYF

j_gene: TRBJ2-1
abundance: -
d_gene: -
v_gene: TRBV13
CDR3nt: TGTGCCAGCAGCTTGGTGGGCGGGAAGGCTTACAATGAGCAGTTCTTC
CDR3aa: CASSLVGGKAYNEQFF

j_gene: TRBJ2-7
abundance: -
d_gene: -
v_gene: TRBV19
CDR3nt: TGTGCCAGTAGGGGACAAGAATTCTACGAGCAGTACTTC
CDR3aa: CASRGQEFYEQYF

j_gene: TRBJ1-1
abundance: -
d_gene: -
v_gene: TRBV7-9
CDR3nt: TGTGCCAGCAGCTTCCCCGCTGAAGCTTTCTTT
CDR3aa: CASSFPAEAFF

j_gene: TRBJ2-5
abundance: -
d_gene: -
v_gene: TRBV6-5
CDR3nt: TGTGCCAGCGGGTCTTCTCCTCAGGGGCCGGAGACCCAGTACTTC
CDR3aa: CASGSSPQGPETQYF

j_gene: TRBJ2-5
abundance: -
d_gene: -
v_gene: TRBV19
CDR3nt: TGTGCCAGTAGAAATAGAGGGGAGACCCAGTACTTC
CDR3aa: CASRNRGETQYF

j_gene: TRBJ1-3
abundance: few
d_gene: -
v_gene: TRBV6-1
CDR3nt: TGTGCCAGCAGGGGAGGTTCTGGAAACACCATATATTTT
CDR3aa: CASRGGSGNTIYF

j_gene: TRBJ2-2
abundance: -
d_gene: -
v_gene: TRBV4-2
CDR3nt: TGTGCCAGCAGCCAAGATGAGGACGGGGAGCTGTTTTTT
CDR3aa: CASSQDEDGELFF

j_gene: TRBJ1-1
abundance: -
d_gene: -
v_gene: TRBV7-2
CDR3nt: TGTGCCAGCAGCCGGGGGACTGAAGCTTTCTTT
CDR3aa: CASSRGTEAFF

j_gene: TRBJ1-2
abundance: -
d_gene: TRBD1
v_gene: TRBV28
CDR3nt: TGTGCCAGCAGTTTAGGGACAGGGAGGGTCTATGGCTACACCTTC
CDR3aa: CASSLGTGRVYGYTF

j_gene: TRBJ2-1
abundance: -
d_gene: -
v_gene: TRBV28
CDR3nt: TGTGCCAGCAGGGGGCCTAGCTCCTACAATGAGCAGTTCTTC
CDR3aa: CASRGPSSYNEQFF

j_gene: TRBJ2-1
abundance: many
d_gene: -
v_gene: TRBV5-5
CDR3nt: TGTGCCAGCATTGACAGGCAAGCGTACAATGAGCAGTTCTTC
CDR3aa: CASIDRQAYNEQFF

j_gene: TRBJ2-7
abundance: -
d_gene: TRBD1
v_gene: TRBV6-5
CDR3nt: TGTGCCAGCAGTTACGGGACAGGGTTCTACGAGCAGTACTTC
CDR3aa: CASSYGTGFYEQYF

j_gene: TRBJ1-1
abundance: -
d_gene: TRBD1
v_gene: TRBV7-2
CDR3nt: TGTGCCAGCACCCTGACAGGGTTGGGAATCACTGAAGCTTTCTTT
CDR3aa: CASTLTGLGITEAFF

j_gene: TRBJ1-5
abundance: -
d_gene: -
v_gene: TRBV18
CDR3nt: TGTGCCAGCTCACCACCTCTTATTCAGGGCATCAATCAGCCCCAGCATTTT
CDR3aa: CASSPPLIQGINQPQHF

j_gene: TRBJ2-3
abundance: -
d_gene: TRBD2
v_gene: TRBV19
CDR3nt: TGTGCCAGTAGTACCCTTAGCGGGGGCCTTAGCACAGATACGCAGTATTTT
CDR3aa: CASSTLSGGLSTDTQYF

j_gene: TRBJ1-1
abundance: -
d_gene: -
v_gene: TRBV29-1
CDR3nt: TGCAGCGTGGCAAACGGGGCTGAAGCTTTCTTT
CDR3aa: CSVANGAEAFF

j_gene: TRBJ1-1
abundance: -
d_gene: -
v_gene: TRBV5-1
CDR3nt: TGCGCCAGCAGCCCGGGGGGGTCGCCGAACACTGAAGCTTTCTTT
CDR3aa: CASSPGGSPNTEAFF

j_gene: TRBJ1-2
abundance: -
d_gene: TRBD1
v_gene: TRBV6-5
CDR3nt: TGTGCCAGCAGTTTGACAGGGGGCGCAGAGGGCTACACCTTC
CDR3aa: CASSLTGGAEGYTF

j_gene: TRBJ1-2
abundance: -
d_gene: -
v_gene: TRBV29-1
CDR3nt: TGCAGCGTTGCTAAGGGGTGGGCCTACACCTTC
CDR3aa: CSVAKGWAYTF

j_gene: TRBJ2-7
abundance: once
d_gene: -
v_gene: TRBV6-5
CDR3nt: TGTGCCAGCAAGGGCGAGGGCTACTACGAGCAGTACTTC
CDR3aa: CASKGEGYYEQYF

j_gene: TRBJ1-1
abundance: once
d_gene: TRBD1
v_gene: TRBV4-2
CDR3nt: TGTGCCAGCAGCCATAAGGACAGGGTCAGCACTGAAGCTTTCTTT
CDR3aa: CASSHKDRVSTEAFF

j_gene: TRBJ1-1
abundance: -
d_gene: -
v_gene: TRBV9
CDR3nt: TGTGCCAGCAGCGGCCCGGGCCAGGGGATGGGGAACACTGAAGCTTTCTTT
CDR3aa: CASSGPGQGMGNTEAFF

j_gene: TRBJ2-7
abundance: once
d_gene: -
v_gene: TRBV4-2
CDR3nt: TGTGCCAGCAGCCAAGAGATGCAGTTCAACGAGCAGTACTTC
CDR3aa: CASSQEMQFNEQYF

j_gene: TRBJ1-1
abundance: -
d_gene: TRBD1
v_gene: TRBV18
CDR3nt: TGTGCCAGCTCTTCGACAGGGGGGGGGAACACTGAAGCTTTCTTT
CDR3aa: CASSSTGGGNTEAFF

j_gene: TRBJ2-7
abundance: -
d_gene: -
v_gene: TRBV20-1
CDR3nt: TGCAGTGCTAGTCAAACAGGGACGCTGGTGGGAGAGCAGTACTTC
CDR3aa: CSASQTGTLVGEQYF

j_gene: TRBJ1-1
abundance: -
d_gene: -
v_gene: TRBV2
CDR3nt: TGTGCCAGCAGCCATAGGGAGGGGGACACTGAAGCTTTCTTT
CDR3aa: CASSHREGDTEAFF

j_gene: TRBJ1-1
abundance: -
d_gene: -
v_gene: TRBV7-3
CDR3nt: TGTGCCAGCAGCCCAAACCCGGACAGTTTCAACACTGAAGCTTTCTTT
CDR3aa: CASSPNPDSFNTEAFF

j_gene: TRBJ2-6
abundance: -
d_gene: TRBD2
v_gene: TRBV7-3
CDR3nt: TGTGCCAGCAGCCGCTCGGGACTAGGGGGCTCTGGGGCCAACGTCCTGACTTTC
CDR3aa: CASSRSGLGGSGANVLTF

j_gene: TRBJ1-2
abundance: few
d_gene: -
v_gene: TRBV3-1/TRBV3-2
CDR3nt: TGTGCCAGCAGCCAAGATGACCAGGCCTTCTATGGCTACACCTTC
CDR3aa: CASSQDDQAFYGYTF

j_gene: TRBJ1-4
abundance: once
d_gene: -
v_gene: TRBV19
CDR3nt: TGTGCCAGTAGTATTTCTGAGGGAGAAAAACTGTTTTTT
CDR3aa: CASSISEGEKLFF

j_gene: TRBJ1-2
abundance: -
d_gene: TRBD1
v_gene: TRBV14
CDR3nt: TGTGCCAGCAGCCCCGACAGGGGGTACGGCTACACCTTC
CDR3aa: CASSPDRGYGYTF

j_gene: TRBJ1-6
abundance: -
d_gene: -
v_gene: TRBV30
CDR3nt: TGTGCCTGGAGTGCCCCCGCCGCTTGGAGCTCCTATAATTCACCCCTCCACTTT
CDR3aa: CAWSAPAAWSSYNSPLHF

j_gene: TRBJ2-5
abundance: once
d_gene: -
v_gene: TRBV11-3
CDR3nt: TGTGCCAGCAGCTCACCCGAGGAGGGGATACAAGAGACCCAGTACTTC
CDR3aa: CASSSPEEGIQETQYF

j_gene: TRBJ1-1
abundance: -
d_gene: -
v_gene: TRBV5-4
CDR3nt: TGTGCCAGCAGCTTGGTCGGCGGGAACACTGAAGCTTTCTTT
CDR3aa: CASSLVGGNTEAFF

j_gene: TRBJ2-7
abundance: -
d_gene: TRBD2
v_gene: TRBV19
CDR3nt: TGTGCCAGTAGTCCCATAGCGGGAAGGTACGAGCAGTACTTC
CDR3aa: CASSPIAGRYEQYF

j_gene: TRBJ2-3
abundance: -
d_gene: -
v_gene: TRBV6-1
CDR3nt: TGTGCCAGCAAAGGGACATCTAGCACAGATACGCAGTATTTT
CDR3aa: CASKGTSSTDTQYF

j_gene: TRBJ1-2
abundance: -
d_gene: TRBD1
v_gene: TRBV27
CDR3nt: TGTGCCAGCAGCACGGTCGGGACAGGAAAGCCCTATGGCTACACCTTC
CDR3aa: CASSTVGTGKPYGYTF